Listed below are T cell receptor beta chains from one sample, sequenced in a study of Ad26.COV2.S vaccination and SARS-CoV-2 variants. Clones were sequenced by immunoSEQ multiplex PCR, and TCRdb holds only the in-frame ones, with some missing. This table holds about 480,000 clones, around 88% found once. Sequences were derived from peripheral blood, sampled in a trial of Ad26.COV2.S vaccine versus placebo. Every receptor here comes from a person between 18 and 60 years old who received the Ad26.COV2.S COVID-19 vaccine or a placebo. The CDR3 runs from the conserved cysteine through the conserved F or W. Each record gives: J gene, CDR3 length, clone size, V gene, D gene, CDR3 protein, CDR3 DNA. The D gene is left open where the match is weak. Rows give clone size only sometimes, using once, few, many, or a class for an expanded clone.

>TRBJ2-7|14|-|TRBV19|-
CASSMTTPIYEQYF
TGTGCCAGTAGTATGACGACACCGATCTACGAGCAGTACTTC
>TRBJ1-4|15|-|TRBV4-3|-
CASSQWEGSDEKLFF
TGCGCCAGCAGCCAATGGGAGGGTTCGGATGAAAAACTGTTTTTT
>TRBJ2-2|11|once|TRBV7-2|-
CAIKEFGELFF
TGTGCCATTAAAGAATTCGGGGAGCTGTTTTTT
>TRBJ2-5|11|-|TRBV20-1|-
CSARDLETQYF
TGCAGTGCTAGAGATCTTGAGACCCAGTACTTC
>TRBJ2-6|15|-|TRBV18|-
CASSPLGSGANVLTF
TGTGCCAGCTCACCTCTAGGGTCTGGGGCCAACGTCCTGACTTTC
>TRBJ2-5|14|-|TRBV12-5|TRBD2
CASGLGTRQETQYF
TGTGCTAGTGGCCTTGGGACTAGACAAGAGACCCAGTACTTC
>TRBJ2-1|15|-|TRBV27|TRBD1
CASSLSWTGLNEQFF
TGTGCCAGCAGTTTATCTTGGACAGGCCTCAATGAGCAGTTCTTC
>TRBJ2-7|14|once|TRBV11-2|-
CASSFTGTLYEQYF
TGTGCCAGCAGCTTCACAGGGACCCTCTACGAGCAGTACTTC
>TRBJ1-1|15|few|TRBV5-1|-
CASSLVSLSNTEAFF
TGCGCCAGCAGCTTGGTGTCCCTATCGAACACTGAAGCTTTCTTT
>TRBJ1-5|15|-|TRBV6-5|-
CASSRHILDRQPQHF
TGTGCCAGCAGCCGACACATCCTGGACCGCCAGCCCCAGCATTTT
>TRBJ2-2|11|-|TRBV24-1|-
CATTAGGELFF
TGTGCCACCACAGCGGGCGGGGAGCTGTTTTTT
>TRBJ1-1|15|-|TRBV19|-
CASSLQGRGNTEAFF
TGTGCCAGTAGCCTACAGGGAAGGGGGAACACTGAAGCTTTCTTT
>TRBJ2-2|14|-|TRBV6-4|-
CASKRGGATGELFF
TGTGCCAGCAAAAGAGGGGGGGCCACCGGGGAGCTGTTTTTT
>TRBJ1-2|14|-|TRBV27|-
CASSLQDGSSGYTF
TGTGCCAGCAGTTTACAGGACGGCAGCAGTGGCTACACCTTC
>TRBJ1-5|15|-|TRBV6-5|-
CASNSGTLHNQPQHF
TGTGCCAGTAACTCAGGGACGCTACACAATCAGCCCCAGCATTTT
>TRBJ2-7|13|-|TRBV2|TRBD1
CARGYTGGGEQYF
TGTGCCAGGGGATACACAGGGGGCGGCGAGCAGTACTTC
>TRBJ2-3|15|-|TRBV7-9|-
CASSLGETSTDTQYF
TGTGCCAGCAGCTTAGGGGAAACTAGCACAGATACGCAGTATTTT
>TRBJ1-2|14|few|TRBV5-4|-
CASSLAGLNYGYTF
TGTGCCAGCAGCTTGGCCGGCCTCAACTATGGCTACACCTTC
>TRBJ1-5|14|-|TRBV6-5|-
CASRRAGVTQPQHF
TGTGCCAGCAGACGCGCAGGGGTTACTCAGCCCCAGCATTTT
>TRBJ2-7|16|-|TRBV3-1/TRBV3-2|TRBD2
CASSQVPAGGFYEQYF
TGTGCCAGCAGCCAAGTCCCAGCGGGAGGATTCTACGAGCAGTACTTC
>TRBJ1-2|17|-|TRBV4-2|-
CASSQETGAVSGYGYTF
TGTGCCAGCAGCCAAGAAACTGGGGCAGTCAGTGGCTATGGCTACACCTTC
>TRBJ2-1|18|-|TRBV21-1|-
CASSKVCRGKSSYNEQFF
TGTGCCAGCAGCAAAGTTTGTCGTGGGAAAAGCTCCTACAATGAGCAGTTCTTC
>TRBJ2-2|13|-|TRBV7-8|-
CASSRMRVGELFF
TGTGCCAGCAGCCGGATGCGGGTCGGGGAGCTGTTTTTT
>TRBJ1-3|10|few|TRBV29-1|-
CSPRANTIYF
TGCAGCCCTCGAGCAAACACCATATATTTT
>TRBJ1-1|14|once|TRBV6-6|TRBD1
CASSYRDRSMGAFF
TGTGCCAGCAGTTACCGGGACAGGAGTATGGGAGCTTTCTTT
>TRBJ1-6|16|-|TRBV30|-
CAWRFRGTPPNSPLHF
TGTGCCTGGAGATTTCGGGGGACTCCTCCAAATTCACCCCTCCACTTT
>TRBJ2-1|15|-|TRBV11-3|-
CASSRGGQVTNEQFF
TGTGCCAGCAGCCGGGGGGGACAGGTTACAAATGAGCAGTTCTTC
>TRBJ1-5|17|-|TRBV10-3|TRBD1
CAISGDSGGERNQPQHF
TGTGCCATCAGTGGGGACAGCGGGGGAGAGCGCAATCAGCCCCAGCATTTT